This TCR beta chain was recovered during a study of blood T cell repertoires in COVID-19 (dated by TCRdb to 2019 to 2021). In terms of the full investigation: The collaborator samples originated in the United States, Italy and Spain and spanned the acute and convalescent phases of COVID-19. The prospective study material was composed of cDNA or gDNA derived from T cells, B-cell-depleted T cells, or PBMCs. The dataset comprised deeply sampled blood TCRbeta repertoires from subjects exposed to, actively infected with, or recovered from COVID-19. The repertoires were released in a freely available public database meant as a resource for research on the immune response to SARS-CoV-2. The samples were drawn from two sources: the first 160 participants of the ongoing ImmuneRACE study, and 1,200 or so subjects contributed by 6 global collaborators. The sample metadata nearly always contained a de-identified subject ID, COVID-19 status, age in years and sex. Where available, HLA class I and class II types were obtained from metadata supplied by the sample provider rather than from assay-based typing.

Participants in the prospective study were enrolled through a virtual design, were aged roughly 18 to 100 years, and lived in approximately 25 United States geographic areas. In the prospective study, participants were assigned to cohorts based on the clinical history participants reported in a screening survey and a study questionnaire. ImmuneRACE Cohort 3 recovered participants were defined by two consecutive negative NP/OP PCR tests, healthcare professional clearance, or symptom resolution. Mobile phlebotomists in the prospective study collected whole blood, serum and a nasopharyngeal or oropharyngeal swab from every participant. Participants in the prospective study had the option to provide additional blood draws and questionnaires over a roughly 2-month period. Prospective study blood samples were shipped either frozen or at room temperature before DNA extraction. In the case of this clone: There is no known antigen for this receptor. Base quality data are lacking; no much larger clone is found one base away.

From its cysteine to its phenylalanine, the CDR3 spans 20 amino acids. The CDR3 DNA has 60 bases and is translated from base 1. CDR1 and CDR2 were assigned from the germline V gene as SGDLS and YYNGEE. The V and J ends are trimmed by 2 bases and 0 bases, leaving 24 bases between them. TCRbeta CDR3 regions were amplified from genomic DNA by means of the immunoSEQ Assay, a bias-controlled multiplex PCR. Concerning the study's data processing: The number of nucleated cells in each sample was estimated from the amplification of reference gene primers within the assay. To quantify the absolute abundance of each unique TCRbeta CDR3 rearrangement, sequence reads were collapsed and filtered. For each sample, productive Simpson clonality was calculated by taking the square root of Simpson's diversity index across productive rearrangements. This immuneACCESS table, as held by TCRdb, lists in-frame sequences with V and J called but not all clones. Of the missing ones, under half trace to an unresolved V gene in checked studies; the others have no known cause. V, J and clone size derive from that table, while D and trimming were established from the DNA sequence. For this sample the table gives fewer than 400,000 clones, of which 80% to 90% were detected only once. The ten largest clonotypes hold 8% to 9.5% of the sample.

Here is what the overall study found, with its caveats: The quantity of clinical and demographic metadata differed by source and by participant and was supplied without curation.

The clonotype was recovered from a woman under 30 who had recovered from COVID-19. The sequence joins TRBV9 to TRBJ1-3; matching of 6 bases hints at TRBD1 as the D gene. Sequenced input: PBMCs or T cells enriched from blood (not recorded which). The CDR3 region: CASSVAGRDTDGNSGNTIYF. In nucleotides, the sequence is TGTGCCAGCAGCGTCGCTGGGAGGGACACGGACGGTAACTCTGGAAACACCATATATTTT.